A selection of T cell receptor beta chains follows, all from one sample in a study of Ad26.COV2.S vaccination and SARS-CoV-2 variants. Libraries were prepared by immunoSEQ multiplex PCR; TCRdb keeps only in-frame clonotypes and omits some of them. The sample comprises roughly 300,000 clones, less than 90% of which are singletons, and approximately 5.9% rests with the top ten. The source was peripheral blood, collected in a trial of Ad26.COV2.S vaccine versus placebo. All receptors come from a person aged 18-60 years who received the Ad26.COV2.S COVID-19 vaccine or a placebo. Both conserved end residues are part of each CDR3. Each record gives: V gene, D gene, J gene, CDR3 protein. D genes are given only for firm matches.

TRBV28	TRBD1	TRBJ1-5	CASSPRDRRTGNQPQHF
TRBV5-1	.	TRBJ1-6	CASSLAGVANGSSPLHF
TRBV30	.	TRBJ2-2	CAWNQVRGGTGELFF
TRBV11-2	.	TRBJ1-2	CASSPIRNRERYYGYTF
TRBV7-6	.	TRBJ2-3	CASSPLQGEDTQYF
TRBV28	TRBD2	TRBJ2-7	CASSGTTQPYEQYF
TRBV6-2/TRBV6-3	TRBD2	TRBJ2-1	CASSHTSANSYNEQFF
TRBV5-1	.	TRBJ1-5	CASRSEGFNQPQHF
TRBV6-6	.	TRBJ2-3	CASSSGHLTDTQYF
TRBV7-9	.	TRBJ2-3	CASSLERGFGSTDTQYF
TRBV28	.	TRBJ1-1	CASRPYTAEAFF
TRBV27	.	TRBJ2-1	CASSLSGTTGGEQFF
TRBV2	.	TRBJ1-3	CASSALGVSGNTIYF
TRBV7-2	.	TRBJ1-3	CASSLWAQSSSGNTIYF
TRBV24-1	TRBD1	TRBJ1-5	CATSDRGTGWILSNQPQHF
TRBV7-2	.	TRBJ1-1	CASSLAQGLGVTEAFF
TRBV10-3	.	TRBJ1-5	CAISDDRQRGDQPQHF
TRBV5-6	TRBD1	TRBJ1-1	CASSGGQGALGTEAFF
TRBV9	.	TRBJ2-3	CASSVAQGSSTDTQYF
TRBV28	.	TRBJ1-2	CASSFRVGYTF
TRBV12-3/TRBV12-4	.	TRBJ1-4	CASGQTNEKLFF
TRBV27	.	TRBJ1-2	CASSFAGRGYTF
TRBV10-3	.	TRBJ1-1	CAISESRVVTEAFF
TRBV4-1	.	TRBJ2-1	CASSILTGAQGEQFF
TRBV7-9	TRBD1	TRBJ1-1	CASRRTGGSTEAFF
TRBV11-2	TRBD1	TRBJ2-5	CASSLLRQGRETQYF
TRBV7-2	.	TRBJ2-2	CASSLYARTNTGELFF
TRBV6-5	.	TRBJ2-7	CASRVSSSSQYF
TRBV7-2	.	TRBJ1-2	CASRRGTPTNYGYTF
TRBV27	.	TRBJ1-2	CASRRTSNYGYTF
TRBV29-1	.	TRBJ2-5	CSSSPRGRETQYF
TRBV14	TRBD1	TRBJ1-1	CASSQVIRTGFSTEAFF
TRBV4-2	.	TRBJ1-1	CASSQDPPGQQMNTEAFF
TRBV30	TRBD1	TRBJ1-2	CASEQGARSYGYTF
TRBV7-2	.	TRBJ2-4	CASSIPFLAKNIQYF
TRBV10-3	TRBD2	TRBJ2-4	CATRGENIQYF
TRBV3-1/TRBV3-2	TRBD1	TRBJ1-2	CASSRTGNDGYTF
TRBV30	.	TRBJ1-1	CAWWVNTEAFF
TRBV6-4	TRBD1	TRBJ2-1	CASSAGDRGPYNEQFF